The following is a T cell receptor (beta chain) sequence with its context. Its antigen is unknown. Treatment here: some 20 received Ad26.COV2.S at low or high dose, single or two shots; roughly five received placebo; per-sample allocation not given. Sampling took place 63 days after the first vaccine or placebo injection. This entry is derived from a study of Ad26.COV2.S vaccination and SARS-CoV-2 variants. Whole-study results and caveats: It was found that vaccine and placebo recipients had similar non-spike TCR breadth.

With 3 bases removed from V and 2 bases from J, the gap between germline ends came to 10 bases. The CDR3 covers 14 residues. Germline lookup yields CDR1 MDHEN and CDR2 SYDVKM. The assay was immunoSEQ multiplex PCR, and TCRdb's table has in-frame clones only and misses some. The sample holds 440,000 or so clones; 92% are singletons and the top ten take less than 2%. This TCR was sampled from a person aged 18-65 years who received the Ad26.COV2.S COVID-19 vaccine or a placebo. The sample in question was peripheral blood, obtained in a trial of Ad26.COV2.S vaccine versus placebo. The chain combines TRBV28 with TRBJ1-2; D not resolved. The CDR3 region has the DNA TGTGCCAGCAGTTTCTACAGAGACAACTATGGCTACACCTTC. Amino acid sequence: CASSFYRDNYGYTF.